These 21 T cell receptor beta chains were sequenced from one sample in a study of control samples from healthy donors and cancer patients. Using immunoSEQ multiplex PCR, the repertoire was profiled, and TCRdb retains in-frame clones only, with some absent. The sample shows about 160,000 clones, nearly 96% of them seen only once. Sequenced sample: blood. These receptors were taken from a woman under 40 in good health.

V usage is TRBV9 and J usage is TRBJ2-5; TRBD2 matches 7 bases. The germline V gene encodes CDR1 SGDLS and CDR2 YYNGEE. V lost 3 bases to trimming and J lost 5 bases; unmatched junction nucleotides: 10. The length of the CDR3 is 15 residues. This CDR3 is CASSAEGGLGETQYF. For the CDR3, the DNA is TGTGCCAGCAGCGCCGAGGGAGGGCTCGGCGAGACCCAGTACTTC. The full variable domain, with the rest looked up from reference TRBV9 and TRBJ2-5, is DSGVTQTPKHLITATGQRVTLRCSPRSGDLSVYWYQQSLDQGLQFLIQYYNGEERAKGNILERFSAQQFPDLHSELNLSSLELGDSALYFCASSAEGGLGETQYFGPGTRLLVL.

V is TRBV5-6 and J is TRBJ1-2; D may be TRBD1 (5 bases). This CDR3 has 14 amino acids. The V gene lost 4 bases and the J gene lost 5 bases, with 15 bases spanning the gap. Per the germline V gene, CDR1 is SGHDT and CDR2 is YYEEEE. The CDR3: CASSLSWGYYGYTF. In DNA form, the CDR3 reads TGTGCCAGCAGCCTGTCATGGGGGTATTATGGCTACACCTTC.

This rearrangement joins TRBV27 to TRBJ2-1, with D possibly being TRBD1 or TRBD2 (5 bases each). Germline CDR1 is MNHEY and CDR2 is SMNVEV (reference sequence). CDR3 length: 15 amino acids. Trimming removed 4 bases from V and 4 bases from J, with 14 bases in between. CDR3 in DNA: TGTGCCAGCAGTTATCCCGGGACGGGATACAATGAGCAGTTCTTC. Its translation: CASSYPGTGYNEQFF.

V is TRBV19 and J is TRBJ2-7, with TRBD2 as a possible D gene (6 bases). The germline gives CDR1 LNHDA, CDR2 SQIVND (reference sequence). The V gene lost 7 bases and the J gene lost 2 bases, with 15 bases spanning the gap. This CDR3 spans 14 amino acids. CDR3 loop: CASKAGSQAYEQYF. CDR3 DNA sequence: TGTGCCAGTAAGGCCGGGAGCCAGGCCTACGAGCAGTACTTC. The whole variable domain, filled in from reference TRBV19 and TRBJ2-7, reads DGGITQSPKYLFRKEGQNVTLSCEQNLNHDAMYWYRQDPGQGLRLIYYSQIVNDFQKGDIAEGYSVSREKKESFPLTVTSAQKNPTAFYLCASKAGSQAYEQYFGPGTRLTVT.

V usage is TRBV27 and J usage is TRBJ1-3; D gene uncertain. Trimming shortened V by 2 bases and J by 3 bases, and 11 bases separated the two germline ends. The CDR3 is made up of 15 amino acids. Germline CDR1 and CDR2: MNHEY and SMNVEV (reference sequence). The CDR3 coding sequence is TGTGCCAGCAGTTTACGGGCAGTTTTTGGAAACACCATATATTTT. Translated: CASSLRAVFGNTIYF.

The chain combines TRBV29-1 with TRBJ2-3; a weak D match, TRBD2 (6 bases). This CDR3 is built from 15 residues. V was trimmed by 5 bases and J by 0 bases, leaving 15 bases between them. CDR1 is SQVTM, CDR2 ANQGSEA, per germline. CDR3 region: CSVRSGGTSTDTQYF. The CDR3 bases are TGCAGCGTTAGGTCCGGTGGGACTAGCACAGATACGCAGTATTTT.

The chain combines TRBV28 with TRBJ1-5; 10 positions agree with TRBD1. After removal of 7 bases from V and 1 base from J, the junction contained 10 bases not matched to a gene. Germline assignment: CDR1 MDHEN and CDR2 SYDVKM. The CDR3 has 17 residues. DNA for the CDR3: TGTGCCAGCACCCCGAGTCCGGGACAGGGGAGCAATCAGCCCCAGCATTTT. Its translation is CASTPSPGQGSNQPQHF.

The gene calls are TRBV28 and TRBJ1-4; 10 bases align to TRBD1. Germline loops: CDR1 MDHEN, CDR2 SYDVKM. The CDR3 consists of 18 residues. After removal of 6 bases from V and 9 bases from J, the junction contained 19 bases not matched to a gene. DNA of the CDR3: TGTGCCAGCAGCACCGACCCCTTGAGACAGGGGGCGAGGAAAAAACTGTTTTTT. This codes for CASSTDPLRQGARKKLFF.

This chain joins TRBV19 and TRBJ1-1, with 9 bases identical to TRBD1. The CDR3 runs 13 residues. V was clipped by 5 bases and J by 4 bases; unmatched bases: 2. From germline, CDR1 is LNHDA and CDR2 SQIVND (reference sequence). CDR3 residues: CASSQDRGTEAFF. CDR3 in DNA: TGTGCCAGTAGTCAGGACAGGGGCACTGAAGCTTTCTTT.

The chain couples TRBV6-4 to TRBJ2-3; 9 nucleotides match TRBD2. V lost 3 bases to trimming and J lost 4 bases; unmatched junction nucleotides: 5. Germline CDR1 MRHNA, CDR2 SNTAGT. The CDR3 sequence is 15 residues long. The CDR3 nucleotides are TGTGCCAGCAGTGAAGCGGGGGGATTTGCAGATACGCAGTATTTT. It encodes CASSEAGGFADTQYF.

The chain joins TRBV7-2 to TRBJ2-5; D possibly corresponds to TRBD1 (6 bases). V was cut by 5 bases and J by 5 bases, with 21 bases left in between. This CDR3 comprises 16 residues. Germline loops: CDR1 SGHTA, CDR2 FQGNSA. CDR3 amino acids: CASSVRTGILGETQYF. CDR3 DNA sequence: TGTGCCAGCAGCGTAAGAACAGGGATATTAGGGGAGACCCAGTACTTC.

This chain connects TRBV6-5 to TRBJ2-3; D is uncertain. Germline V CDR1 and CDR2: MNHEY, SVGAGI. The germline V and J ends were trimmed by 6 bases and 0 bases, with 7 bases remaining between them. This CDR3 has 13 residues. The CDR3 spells CASSYQSTDTQYF. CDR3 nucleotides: TGTGCCAGCAGCTATCAGAGCACAGATACGCAGTATTTT.

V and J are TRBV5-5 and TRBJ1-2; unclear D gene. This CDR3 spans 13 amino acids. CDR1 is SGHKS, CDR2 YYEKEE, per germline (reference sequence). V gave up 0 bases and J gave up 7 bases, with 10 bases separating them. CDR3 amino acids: CASSLDPDFGYTF. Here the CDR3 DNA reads TGTGCCAGCAGCTTGGATCCGGATTTTGGCTACACCTTC.

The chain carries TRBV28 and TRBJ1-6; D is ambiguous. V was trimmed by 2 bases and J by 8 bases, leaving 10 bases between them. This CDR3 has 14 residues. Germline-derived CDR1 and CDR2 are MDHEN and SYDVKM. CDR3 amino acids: CASSLNSRDSPLHF. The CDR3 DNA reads TGTGCCAGCAGTTTAAATTCACGGGATTCACCCCTCCACTTT. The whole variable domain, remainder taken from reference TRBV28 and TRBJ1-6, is DVKVTQSSRYLVKRTGEKVFLECVQDMDHENMFWYRQDPGLGLRLIYFSYDVKMKEKGDIPEGYSVSREKKERFSLILESASTNQTSMYLCASSLNSRDSPLHFGNGTRLTVT.

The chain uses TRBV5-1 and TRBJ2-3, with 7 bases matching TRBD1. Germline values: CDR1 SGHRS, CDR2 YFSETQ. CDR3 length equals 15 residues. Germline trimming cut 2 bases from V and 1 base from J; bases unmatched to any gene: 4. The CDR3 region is CASSFAGGGTDTQYF. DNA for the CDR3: TGCGCCAGCAGCTTCGCAGGGGGTGGCACAGATACGCAGTATTTT.

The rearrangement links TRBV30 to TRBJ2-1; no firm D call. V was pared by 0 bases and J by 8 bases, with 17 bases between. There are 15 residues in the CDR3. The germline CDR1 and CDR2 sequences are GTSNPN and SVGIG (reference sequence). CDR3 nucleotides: TGTGCCTGGAGTGTACCGGTGGTACATTCCTATGAGCAGTTCTTC. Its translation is CAWSVPVVHSYEQFF.

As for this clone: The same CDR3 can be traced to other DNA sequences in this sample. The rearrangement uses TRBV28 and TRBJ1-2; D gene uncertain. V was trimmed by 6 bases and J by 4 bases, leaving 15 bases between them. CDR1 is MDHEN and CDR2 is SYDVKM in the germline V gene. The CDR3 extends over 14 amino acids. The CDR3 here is CASSPREGVYGYTF. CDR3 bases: TGTGCCAGCAGCCCGCGGGAGGGTGTCTATGGCTACACCTTC.

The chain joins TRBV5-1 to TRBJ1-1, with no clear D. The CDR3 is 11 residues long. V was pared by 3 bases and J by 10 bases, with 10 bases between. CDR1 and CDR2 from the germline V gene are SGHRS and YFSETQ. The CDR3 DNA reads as TGCGCCAGCAGCTCGGGAGTGGGAGCTTTCTTT. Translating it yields CASSSGVGAFF.

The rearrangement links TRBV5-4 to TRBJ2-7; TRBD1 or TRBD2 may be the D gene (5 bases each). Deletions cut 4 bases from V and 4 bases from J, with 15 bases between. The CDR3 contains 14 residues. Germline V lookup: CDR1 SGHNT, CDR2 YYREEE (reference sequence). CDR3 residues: CASSKGPFGYEQYF. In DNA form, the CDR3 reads TGTGCCAGCAGCAAGGGACCCTTCGGTTACGAGCAGTACTTC. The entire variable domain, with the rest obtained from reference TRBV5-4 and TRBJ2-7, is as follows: ETGVTQSPTHLIKTRGQQVTLRCSSQSGHNTVSWYQQALGQGPQFIFQYYREEENGRGNFPPRFSGLQFPNYSSELNVNALELDDSALYLCASSKGPFGYEQYFGPGTRLTVT.

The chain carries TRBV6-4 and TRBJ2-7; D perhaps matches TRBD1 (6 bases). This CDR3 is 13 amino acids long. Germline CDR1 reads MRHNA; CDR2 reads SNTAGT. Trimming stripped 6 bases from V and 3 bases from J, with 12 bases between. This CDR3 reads CASSPGVDYEQYF. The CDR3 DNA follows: TGTGCCAGCAGCCCAGGGGTAGACTACGAGCAGTACTTC.

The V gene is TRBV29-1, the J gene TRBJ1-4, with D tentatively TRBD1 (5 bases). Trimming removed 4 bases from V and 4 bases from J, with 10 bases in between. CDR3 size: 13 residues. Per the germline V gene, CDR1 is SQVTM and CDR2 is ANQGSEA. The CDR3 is CSVGGRVNEKLFF. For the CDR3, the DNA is TGCAGCGTTGGTGGCAGGGTTAATGAAAAACTGTTTTTT.